These 21 T cell receptor beta chains share one sample of origin, sequenced in a study of human T cells and chemical hapten exposure. Time point meaning: pre-sensitization, week 0. Treatment reported: therapeutic diphenylcyclopropenone sensitization with weekly scalp DPC. TCRdb reanalysed the RACE reads using MiXCR and keeps one entry per CDR3 protein. The sample holds around 350,000 distinct CDR3 sequences, over 5% seen once. Sequencing used whole blood, obtained in connection with sensitization to the hapten diphenylcyclopropenone (DPC). These TCRs come from a woman in her late teens or twenties with alopecia areata. Some clones in this sample may be carry-over from other donors' samples.

This clonotype was seen ten or more times. The chain joins TRBV7-3 to TRBJ2-5; D is uncertain. CDR3 length equals 13 residues. The V end lost 5 bases, the J end lost 5 bases, and 12 bases lay between the germline ends. The V gene's germline CDR1 is SGHTA and CDR2 FQGTGA. CDR3: CASSRSSSETQYF. The CDR3 DNA is TGTGCCAGCAGCCGGAGTTCAAGTGAGACCCAGTACTTC.

This clonotype has at least ten counts. This sequence joins TRBV5-1 and TRBJ2-1; 10 nucleotides match TRBD2. The ends lost 2 bases at V and 6 bases at J; junction bases unmatched: 2. In germline, CDR1 is SGHRS, CDR2 YFSETQ. The CDR3 is made up of 14 amino acids. Here the CDR3 DNA reads TGCGCCAGCAGCTTAAGCGGGGGGGTCAATGAGCAGTTCTTC. This encodes CASSLSGGVNEQFF.

The chain combines TRBV20-1 with TRBJ2-3; TRBD2 aligns across 9 bases. Germline V CDR1 and CDR2: DFQATT, SNEGSKA (reference sequence). The J segment lost 2 bases and the V segment lost 3 bases, leaving 6 bases of the junction unmatched. This CDR3 comprises 15 residues. The CDR3 DNA reads TGCAGTGCTAGTCGCCTAGCGGGGCTCACAGATACGCAGTATTTT. Translated: CSASRLAGLTDTQYF.

The chain is built from TRBV5-1 and TRBJ1-4; 8 nucleotides match TRBD1. Trimming took 0 bases from V and 6 from J; bases not matched to a gene: 1. Germline values: CDR1 SGHRS, CDR2 YFSETQ. The length of the CDR3 is 14 residues. The CDR3 reads CASSLGQGHEKLFF. The CDR3 DNA reads as TGCGCCAGCAGCTTGGGACAGGGGCATGAAAAACTGTTTTTT.

This clonotype was seen many times. J is TRBJ2-3 and V is TRBV7-2; 9 bases map to TRBD2. The germline CDR1 and CDR2 sequences are SGHTA and FQGNSA. V was pared by 4 bases and J by 6 bases, with 14 bases of the junction left unmatched. The CDR3 covers 17 residues. This CDR3 reads CASSSRGVAGALDTQYF. CDR3 nucleotides: TGTGCCAGCAGCTCCCGTGGGGTAGCGGGGGCTTTGGATACGCAGTATTTT.

This clonotype has a handful of counts. The chain is built from TRBV6-5 and TRBJ1-3; D is ambiguous. The V gene's germline CDR1 is MNHEY and CDR2 SVGAGI. This CDR3 is 11 amino acids long. Trimming removed 10 bases at V and 4 bases at J, with 8 bases between. The CDR3 here is CATKAGNTIYF. DNA of the CDR3: TGTGCCACTAAAGCGGGAAACACCATATATTTT.

In this sample, this clonotype turned up a few times. The V gene is TRBV18, the J gene TRBJ1-6, with a weak D call TRBD1 (5 bases). Germline values: CDR1 KGHSH, CDR2 LQKENI. V was clipped by 8 bases and J by 8 bases, with 16 bases between them. The CDR3 has 14 amino acids. The CDR3 loop is CASGRDGGDSPLHF. The CDR3 nucleotides are TGTGCCAGCGGGCGGGACGGCGGAGATTCACCCCTCCACTTT.

This clonotype has a count of ten or more. The V call is TRBV5-6, the J call TRBJ1-3; D is unclear. Germline assignment: CDR1 SGHDT and CDR2 YYEEEE. The CDR3 contains 13 residues. The V gene lost 6 bases and the J gene lost 1 base, with 8 bases spanning the gap. This CDR3 reads CASTRPSGNTIYF. CDR3 coding DNA: TGTGCCAGCACAAGGCCATCTGGAAACACCATATATTTT. The full variable domain, in which reference TRBV5-6 and TRBJ1-3 provide the parts outside the CDR3, is DAGVTQSPTHLIKTRGQQVTLRCSPKSGHDTVSWYQQALGQGPQFIFQYYEEEERQRGNFPDRFSGHQFPNYSSELNVNALLLGDSALYLCASTRPSGNTIYFGEGSWLTVV.

This clonotype was recorded many times. The chain couples TRBV6-5 to TRBJ1-2, with D hard to call. The CDR3 has 13 residues. V was pared by 10 bases and J by 4 bases, with 16 bases between. Per germline, CDR1 MNHEY and CDR2 SVGAGI. CDR3 in DNA: TGTGCCAACACCCCGGGGTCCGGCTATGGCTACACCTTC. It yields the protein CANTPGSGYGYTF.

This clonotype has a handful of counts. The chain recombines TRBV29-1 with TRBJ2-3; 7 nucleotides align to TRBD2. Trimming cost V 4 bases and J 5 bases; bases outside gene matches: 9. Germline lookup yields CDR1 SQVTM and CDR2 ANQGSEA. The CDR3 runs 14 residues. CDR3 sequence reads: CSVVGRAGVDTQYF. The CDR3 coding sequence is TGCAGCGTTGTGGGAAGGGCGGGGGTAGATACGCAGTATTTT.

The table lists this clonotype with many counts. The rearrangement links TRBV3-1 to TRBJ1-3, with D perhaps TRBD1 (5 bases). Germline CDR1 LGHDT, CDR2 YNNKEL (reference sequence). The germline V and J ends were trimmed by 3 bases and 0 bases, with 18 bases remaining between them. This CDR3 contains 18 residues. DNA for the CDR3: TGTGCCAGCAGCCAGGGGCCAATCGGGCCTACCTCTGGAAACACCATATATTTT. Protein sequence: CASSQGPIGPTSGNTIYF.

This clonotype appeared a few times. J is TRBJ2-7 and V is TRBV5-1; D tentatively reads TRBD1 or TRBD2 (5 bases each). The CDR3 contains 12 residues. The germline V and J ends were trimmed by 4 bases and 6 bases, with 11 bases remaining between them. Germline assignment: CDR1 SGHRS and CDR2 YFSETQ. The CDR3 coding sequence is TGCGCCAGCAGCCCTGGGGGAATCGAGCAGTACTTC. This encodes CASSPGGIEQYF. Drawing the rest from reference TRBV5-1 and TRBJ2-7, the complete variable domain is KAGVTQTPRYLIKTRGQQVTLSCSPISGHRSVSWYQQTPGQGLQFLFEYFSETQRNKGNFPGRFSGRQFSNSRSEMNVSTLELGDSALYLCASSPGGIEQYFGPGTRLTVT.

This clonotype has ten or more counts. The V gene is TRBV7-3, the J gene TRBJ2-2; 8 nucleotides agree with TRBD1. V lost 6 bases to trimming and J lost 3 bases; unmatched junction nucleotides: 0. The germline V gene encodes CDR1 SGHTA and CDR2 FQGTGA. This CDR3 is 13 amino acids long. The CDR3 DNA is TGTGCCAGCAGGACAGGGGACACCGGGGAGCTGTTTTTT. Encoded protein: CASRTGDTGELFF.

This clonotype was seen ten or more times. The rearrangement links TRBV6-1 to TRBJ2-3; 10 positions agree with TRBD2. This CDR3 region has 17 residues. Germline V lookup: CDR1 MNHNS, CDR2 SASEGT. J gave up 3 bases and V 2 bases, and 8 bases lay outside the gene matches. The CDR3, as DNA: TGTGCCAGCAGTGAATGGGCTAGCGGGGGCCTTACAGATACGCAGTATTTT. Translating it yields CASSEWASGGLTDTQYF.

The V call is TRBV20-1, the J call TRBJ2-3; D is ambiguous. Trimming took 2 bases from V and 3 from J, leaving 12 bases between them. Germline CDR1 reads DFQATT; CDR2 reads SNEGSKA (reference sequence). The CDR3 is made up of 14 amino acids. The CDR3 nucleotides read TGCAGTGCTAGATCCCGCCTAGGGACAGATACGCAGTATTTT. Its translation: CSARSRLGTDTQYF.

This clonotype was counted ten times or more. The rearrangement uses TRBV2 and TRBJ1-1, with D possibly matching TRBD1 (6 bases). From germline, CDR1 is SNHLY and CDR2 FYNNEI. This CDR3 spans 14 amino acids. Trimming took 0 bases from V and 6 from J, leaving 11 bases between them. DNA of the CDR3: TGTGCCAGCAGTGAAGCCGGGGGCTCGGCTGAAGCTTTCTTT. Translated, it gives CASSEAGGSAEAFF. The full variable domain, in which reference TRBV2 and TRBJ1-1 provide the parts outside the CDR3, is EPEVTQTPSHQVTQMGQEVILRCVPISNHLYFYWYRQILGQKVEFLVSFYNNEISEKSEIFDDQFSVERPDGSNFTLKIRSTKLEDSAMYFCASSEAGGSAEAFFGQGTRLTVV.

This chain links TRBV11-2 with TRBJ1-2; a weak D match, TRBD1 (5 bases). Germline-derived CDR1 and CDR2 are SGHAT and FQNNGV. This CDR3 is built from 15 residues. V lost 1 base to trimming and J lost 8 bases, with 17 bases between them. The CDR3 region has the DNA TGTGCCAGCAGCTTAGTAGGGACCCCCTCGGGGGGCTACACCTTC. Protein product: CASSLVGTPSGGYTF.

This clonotype has ten or more counts. Written as DNA, the CDR3 is TGCAGTGCTAGAGTATCGGAGAACTCCTACACGCAGTACTTC. This codes for CSARVSENSYTQYF. The chain combines TRBV20-1 with TRBJ2-7; D is unresolved. This CDR3 has 14 residues. With 1 base removed from V and 9 bases from J, the gap between germline ends came to 19 bases. Germline V gene sequence: CDR1 DFQATT, CDR2 SNEGSKA (reference sequence).

In this sample, this clonotype turned up many times. One end of the junction is discordant with germline, which a read error may explain. The chain is built from TRBV5-1 and TRBJ2-7; TRBD2 matches at 12 bases. This CDR3 is built from 12 residues. Germline V gene sequence: CDR1 SGHRS, CDR2 YFSETQ. The DNA for the CDR3 is TGCGCCAGCAGCCAAACTAGCGGGGGGCCCACCTTC. Encoded protein: CASSQTSGGPTF.

This clonotype was observed at least ten times. V usage is TRBV5-1 and J usage is TRBJ2-6; 9 bases line up with TRBD1. The V gene end was trimmed by 0 bases and the J gene end by 4 bases; junction bases not matched to a gene: 2. The CDR3 is made up of 16 amino acids. Germline V lookup: CDR1 SGHRS, CDR2 YFSETQ. CDR3 sequence reads: CASSLVQGAGANVLTF. The DNA for the CDR3 is TGCGCCAGCAGCTTGGTACAGGGGGCCGGGGCCAACGTCCTGACTTTC.

In this sample, this clonotype turned up many times. The chain is built from TRBV7-6 and TRBJ1-4; 11 positions match TRBD1. The CDR3 is made up of 15 amino acids. J was trimmed by 8 bases and V by 5 bases; bases with no gene match: 7. Germline CDR1 SGHVS, CDR2 FNYEAQ. Written as DNA, the CDR3 is TGTGCCAGCAGCGCCCGGACAGGGGGCTCGGAAAAACTGTTTTTT. Translation: CASSARTGGSEKLFF.